The T cell receptor beta chain described here comes from a study of T-cell memory formation after mild COVID-19. General study points: Proof of SARS-CoV-2 specificity was absent for the second-wave clones that crested on day 37. From day 15 to 85, contracting clones were balanced between CD4 and CD8, whereas later expanders leaned toward CD4+. Mostly located in CM and EM were contracting CD4+ clones, with contracting CD8+ clones located in EMRA.

This clonotype was detected ten times or more. The antigen remains unidentified. TCRdb reanalysed the 5' RACE reads using MiXCR and keeps one entry per CDR3 protein. This table holds about 180,000 distinct CDR3 sequences, roughly 20% found once. Germline CDR1 and CDR2: SGHRS and YFSETQ. The CDR3 is 17 amino acids. V lost 4 bases, J lost 2 bases, and 9 bases stayed unmatched. The sequenced sample consisted of PBMCs or a T cell subset sorted from them (not recorded which). The receptor's source is a man between 18 and 29 years old who had mild COVID-19 (a few samples of this study predate the infection). Cell type and time point are not known. The chain has TRBV5-1 and TRBJ2-2, with 9 bases lining up with TRBD1. The CDR3 loop is CASSMKPGQGNTGELFF. CDR3 DNA: TGCGCCAGCAGCATGAAACCGGGACAGGGCAACACCGGGGAGCTGTTTTTT.